Listed below are T cell receptor beta chains from one sample, sequenced in a study of somatic mutations in cytotoxic T cells in rheumatoid arthritis. The method was immunoSEQ multiplex PCR; TCRdb's version includes in-frame clones alone and lacks a portion of them. The sample has under 30,000 clones; nearly 75% are singletons. Sequenced material: CD8+ T cells sorted from blood. These TCRs come from a young woman in good health. Both conserved end residues are part of each CDR3. Each record gives: clone size, J gene, CDR3 length, D gene, V gene, CDR3 protein, CDR3 DNA. The D gene is left open where the match is weak. For some rows the clone size is stated as once, few or many, or as a class when expanded; others skip it.

few TRBJ1-5 13 . TRBV7-9 CASSQDNNQPQHF TGTGCCAGCAGTCAGGACAACAATCAGCCCCAGCATTTT
. TRBJ1-2 15 . TRBV28 CASSKMGQLLYGYTF TGTGCCAGCAGCAAAATGGGTCAGTTGCTTTATGGCTACACCTTC
. TRBJ1-1 13 . TRBV6-1 CASSPRGYTEAFF TGTGCCAGCAGCCCACGGGGTTACACTGAAGCTTTCTTT
. TRBJ1-1 14 TRBD1 TRBV7-3 CASSSQGALTEAFF TGTGCCAGCAGCTCTCAGGGGGCGCTCACTGAAGCTTTCTTT
. TRBJ2-7 14 . TRBV12-5 CASALGENDYGQYF TGTGCTAGTGCCCTGGGGGAAAACGACTACGGGCAGTACTTC
. TRBJ2-1 13 TRBD2 TRBV27 CASSSGLAGEQFF TGTGCCAGCAGTTCGGGACTAGCCGGTGAGCAGTTCTTC
. TRBJ2-1 15 TRBD2 TRBV19 CASSIWRESYNEQFF TGTGCCAGTAGTATATGGCGGGAGAGCTACAATGAGCAGTTCTTC
. TRBJ2-1 14 . TRBV6-5 CASSYSGGMDEQFF TGTGCCAGCAGTTACTCGGGGGGTATGGATGAGCAGTTCTTC
. TRBJ2-3 12 . TRBV6-1 CASSDISYTQYF TGTGCCAGCAGTGATATAAGTTATACGCAGTATTTT
few TRBJ2-7 14 . TRBV7-9 CASSLTGDSYEQYF TGTGCCAGCAGCTTAACAGGTGATTCCTACGAGCAGTACTTC
. TRBJ2-3 12 . TRBV7-6 CASSRPPDTQYF TGTGCCAGCAGCCGACCCCCGGATACGCAGTATTTT
. TRBJ2-7 14 TRBD2 TRBV27 CASSFTSEAYEQYF TGTGCCAGCAGTTTCACTAGCGAAGCCTACGAGCAGTACTTC
. TRBJ2-7 13 . TRBV7-9 CASSLVEDYEQYF TGTGCCAGCAGCTTAGTCGAGGACTACGAGCAGTACTTC
. TRBJ1-6 15 TRBD1 TRBV11-2 CASSSRQGTSSPLHF TGTGCCAGCAGCTCACGACAGGGAACCTCTTCACCCCTCCACTTT
. TRBJ2-1 13 . TRBV11-3 CASSDGPNNEQFF TGTGCCAGCAGCGACGGACCGAACAATGAGCAGTTCTTC
. TRBJ2-7 15 . TRBV4-1 CASSQLGLGVSEQYF TGCGCCAGCAGCCAACTGGGACTCGGTGTTAGCGAGCAGTACTTC
. TRBJ2-7 14 . TRBV4-1 CASSQDLGSYEQYF TGCGCCAGCAGCCAAGATTTGGGATCCTACGAGCAGTACTTC
once TRBJ1-4 14 . TRBV9 CASSASKEHEKLFF TGTGCCAGCAGCGCCTCTAAGGAACATGAAAAACTGTTTTTT
. TRBJ2-5 16 . TRBV5-7 CASSLRETGYQETQYF TGTGCCAGCAGCTTGCGGGAGACAGGCTACCAAGAGACCCAGTACTTC
few TRBJ2-7 19 TRBD2 TRBV6-1 CASSEALIRAALAGVEQYF TGTGCCAGCAGTGAAGCGCTTATCAGGGCTGCCTTAGCGGGAGTCGAGCAGTACTTC
. TRBJ2-3 15 . TRBV19 CASSPRTDYTDTQYF TGTGCCAGTAGTCCACGGACAGACTACACAGATACGCAGTATTTT
. TRBJ2-1 13 . TRBV7-6 CASSLMGGDEQFF TGTGCCAGCAGCTTAATGGGGGGCGATGAGCAGTTCTTC